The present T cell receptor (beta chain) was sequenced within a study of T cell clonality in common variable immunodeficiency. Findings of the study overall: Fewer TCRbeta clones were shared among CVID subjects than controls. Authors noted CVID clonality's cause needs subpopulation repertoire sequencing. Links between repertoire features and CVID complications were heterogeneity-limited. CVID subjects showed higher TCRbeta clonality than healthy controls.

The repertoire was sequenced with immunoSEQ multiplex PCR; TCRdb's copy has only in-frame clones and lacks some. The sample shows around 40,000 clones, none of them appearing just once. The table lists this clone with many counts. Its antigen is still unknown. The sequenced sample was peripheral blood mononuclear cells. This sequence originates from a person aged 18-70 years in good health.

CDR3 DNA, as far as it was read: TGCGCCAGCAGCCAAGGGGGACTAAACCCCTATGGC. Protein: CASSQGGLNPYG. The full CDR3 protein reads CASSQGGLNPYGYTF. The chain couples TRBV4-1 to TRBJ1-2, with D perhaps matching TRBD1 (5 bases). The observed sequence ends 3 residues before the CDR3 terminus, with the missing tail filled in from the germline J gene. Trimming stripped 1 base from V and 4 bases from J, with 13 bases between. The CDR3 covers 15 residues. The germline gives CDR1 MGHRA, CDR2 YSYEKL.